These 24 T cell receptor beta chains were sequenced from one sample in a study of shared clonotypes between healthy human individuals. Clones were read by immunoSEQ multiplex PCR, and TCRdb kept only the in-frame ones, dropping some. The table records some 580,000 clones, 98% of them present only once. CD45RO-negative, CCR7-positively selected cells formed the naive CD8 fraction, excluding terminally differentiated effector memory CD45RA+ cells. The source material was naive CD8+ T cells sorted from blood. These receptors all come from a man younger than 45 in good health.

This chain connects TRBV27 to TRBJ2-7, with 10 bases matching TRBD1. With 3 bases clipped from V and 3 bases from J, the junction kept 5 bases outside the gene matches. CDR3 size: 15 residues. Germline V CDR1 and CDR2: MNHEY, SMNVEV (reference sequence). CDR3 amino acids: CASSFGTGVLYEQYF. CDR3 nucleotides: TGTGCCAGCAGTTTCGGGACAGGGGTCCTCTACGAGCAGTACTTC.

The chain combines TRBV11-2 with TRBJ2-7; D remains ambiguous. The CDR3 sequence is 13 residues long. Germline CDR1 reads SGHAT; CDR2 reads FQNNGV. V lost 2 bases, J lost 1 base, and 6 bases lay in between. The CDR3 bases are TGTGCCAGCAGCTTAAGATCTTCCTACGAGCAGTACTTC. Translation: CASSLRSSYEQYF.

The J gene is TRBJ2-2, the V gene TRBV11-2; 10 nucleotides match TRBD2. Trimming cost V 5 bases and J 6 bases; bases outside gene matches: 12. The CDR3 is 17 amino acids. Germline-derived CDR1 and CDR2 are SGHAT and FQNNGV. The CDR3 spells CASSHFLTSGLPGELFF. The DNA of the CDR3 is TGTGCCAGCAGCCATTTTCTGACTAGCGGGTTACCCGGGGAGCTGTTTTTT.

J is TRBJ2-7 and V is TRBV7-9; a possible D gene is TRBD1 (6 bases). The CDR3 spans 14 residues. Trimming left V 3 bases short and J 0 bases short, with 9 bases between. Germline assignment: CDR1 SEHNR and CDR2 FQNEAQ (reference sequence). For the CDR3, the DNA is TGTGCCAGCAGCTTTAACAGGGCCTCCTACGAGCAGTACTTC. As protein: CASSFNRASYEQYF.

The chain combines TRBV7-9 with TRBJ1-1, with TRBD1 as a possible D gene (6 bases). V lost 1 base, J lost 1 base, and 10 bases lay in between. The germline gives CDR1 SEHNR, CDR2 FQNEAQ (reference sequence). The CDR3 length is 15 residues. CDR3 residues: CASSLVAGANTEAFF. The CDR3 bases are TGTGCCAGCAGCTTAGTCGCAGGGGCGAACACTGAAGCTTTCTTT.

The chain uses TRBV23-1 and TRBJ1-2; tentatively, D is TRBD1 (5 bases). TRBV23-1 is an ORF for which the function is uncertain. V shed 4 bases and J shed 2 bases, with 26 bases lying between them. This CDR3 comprises 19 residues. The chain's CDR3 is CASSPSRPGRSLRNYGYTF. CDR3 sequence (DNA): TGCGCCAGCAGTCCCTCTCGACCGGGACGTTCACTCCGCAACTATGGCTACACCTTC.

The chain combines TRBV6-9 with TRBJ2-7; TRBD2 agrees at 9 bases. The V segment lost 1 base and the J segment 2 bases; nucleotides outside the gene matches: 3. The germline V gene has CDR1 MNHGY and CDR2 SVAAGI. The CDR3 sequence is 15 residues long. The CDR3 loop reads CASSYCLAGPYEQYF. In nucleotides, the CDR3 is TGTGCCAGCAGTTATTGTCTAGCGGGACCCTACGAGCAGTACTTC.

The chain recombines TRBV28 with TRBJ1-2, with 9 bases aligning to TRBD1. This CDR3 region has 15 residues. Germline trimming cut 5 bases from V and 3 bases from J; bases unmatched to any gene: 7. Germline values: CDR1 MDHEN, CDR2 SYDVKM. The CDR3 region has the DNA TGTGCCAGCAGTGTACAGGGGGCACCCTACTATGGCTACACCTTC. Translating it yields CASSVQGAPYYGYTF.

The chain carries TRBV28 and TRBJ2-7, with a weak D call TRBD2 (6 bases). Trimming left V 5 bases short and J 7 bases short, with 12 bases between. Looked up from germline, CDR1 is MDHEN and CDR2 is SYDVKM. The CDR3 length is 12 residues. CDR3 in amino acids: CASSRDSTEQYF. CDR3 sequence (DNA): TGTGCCAGCAGTCGGGACTCCACAGAGCAGTACTTC.

The rearrangement joins TRBV7-9 to TRBJ1-1; D ambiguous. The CDR3 totals 15 residues. Germline lookup yields CDR1 SEHNR and CDR2 FQNEAQ (reference sequence). The ends were cut back, 5 bases at V and 2 bases at J, with 15 bases in the middle. The CDR3 is CASSKYTNRNTEAFF. For the CDR3, the DNA is TGTGCCAGCAGCAAATATACGAATAGAAACACTGAAGCTTTCTTT.

This clone appeared once. The rearrangement uses TRBV6-6 and TRBJ1-4, with TRBD1 as a possible D gene (6 bases). V lost 8 bases and J lost 6, with 13 bases in between. The CDR3 totals 13 residues. The germline V gene has CDR1 MNHNY and CDR2 SVGAGI (reference sequence). CDR3 bases: TGTGCCAGCTGGACAGTAAGCGATGAAAAACTGTTTTTT. Translation: CASWTVSDEKLFF.

This chain joins TRBV19 and TRBJ2-7; 10 positions agree with TRBD1. CDR1 is LNHDA and CDR2 is SQIVND in the germline V gene (reference sequence). Trimming removed 9 bases from V and 3 bases from J; junction bases left unmatched: 11. The CDR3 totals 15 residues. Written as DNA, the CDR3 is TGTGCCAGCTCCCCCGGGGGACAGGGGATCTACGAGCAGTACTTC. Its translation: CASSPGGQGIYEQYF.

V is TRBV27 and J is TRBJ2-3, with TRBD2 matching 8 bases. CDR1 MNHEY and CDR2 SMNVEV come from the germline V gene (reference sequence). Unmatched junction bases numbered 2, after V lost 6 bases and J lost 6 bases. The CDR3 runs to 12 residues. This CDR3 reads CASSRGGDTQYF. CDR3 sequence (DNA): TGTGCCAGCAGCCGGGGGGGGGATACGCAGTATTTT.

The chain joins TRBV25-1 to TRBJ2-7, with 7 bases aligning to TRBD1. The germline V gene has CDR1 MGHDK and CDR2 SYGVNS. V shed 0 bases, J shed 3 bases, and the junction held 5 bases outside the gene matches. This CDR3 spans 15 amino acids. The CDR3 is CASSEYRDSHYEQYF. The CDR3 bases are TGTGCCAGCAGTGAATACAGGGACAGTCACTACGAGCAGTACTTC.

The rearrangement joins TRBV10-3 to TRBJ1-2; 10 bases fit TRBD1. Germline V gene sequence: CDR1 ENHRY, CDR2 SYGVKD. J gave up 4 bases and V 8 bases, and 7 bases lay outside the gene matches. The length of the CDR3 is 14 residues. The CDR3 here is CAIGTGEGVYGYTF. The CDR3, as DNA: TGTGCCATCGGGACAGGGGAAGGGGTCTATGGCTACACCTTC.

The chain combines TRBV29-1 with TRBJ2-2; tentative D call: TRBD1 (6 bases). The CDR3 runs 14 residues. V lost 6 bases and J 3 bases, leaving 14 bases between the germline ends. Looked up from germline, CDR1 is SQVTM and CDR2 is ANQGSEA. The CDR3 nucleotides are TGCAGCGTCCGCGCAACAGGGTACACCGGGGAGCTGTTTTTT. Residues: CSVRATGYTGELFF.

This chain joins TRBV11-2 and TRBJ2-1; TRBD2 is a possible D gene (5 bases). CDR1 SGHAT and CDR2 FQNNGV come from the germline V gene. Trimming took 5 bases from V and 4 from J, leaving 12 bases between them. The CDR3 spans 14 residues. CDR3 sequence (DNA): TGTGCCAGCAGCCCACGGACTGGTTACAATGAGCAGTTCTTC. It is translated as CASSPRTGYNEQFF. Supplemented by reference TRBV11-2 and TRBJ2-1, the full variable domain reads EAGVAQSPRYKIIEKRQSVAFWCNPISGHATLYWYQQILGQGPKLLIQFQNNGVVDDSQLPKDRFSAERLKGVDSTLKIQPAKLEDSAVYLCASSPRTGYNEQFFGPGTRLTVL.

This chain links TRBV5-1 with TRBJ2-7; D assignment may be TRBD1 or TRBD2 (6 bases each). Germline V gene sequence: CDR1 SGHRS, CDR2 YFSETQ. This CDR3 region has 13 residues. With 3 bases removed from V and 2 bases from J, the gap between germline ends came to 9 bases. CDR3: CASSYRGPYEQYF. The CDR3 nucleotides are TGCGCCAGCAGCTACCGGGGGCCCTACGAGCAGTACTTC.

The chain is built from TRBV5-6 and TRBJ2-7, with 7 bases aligning to TRBD1. The V segment lost 6 bases and the J segment 2 bases; nucleotides outside the gene matches: 8. Germline CDR1 reads SGHDT; CDR2 reads YYEEEE. The CDR3 totals 14 residues. The CDR3 loop reads CASTPQGVPYEQYF. Written as DNA, the CDR3 is TGTGCCAGCACACCCCAGGGGGTTCCCTACGAGCAGTACTTC.

V gene TRBV6-4 combines with J gene TRBJ2-1, with D possibly matching TRBD2 (5 bases). There are 15 residues in the CDR3. Looked up from germline, CDR1 is MRHNA and CDR2 is SNTAGT. The V and J ends lost 2 bases and 2 bases respectively, with 10 bases between them. The CDR3 region has the DNA TGTGCCAGCAGTGACCTCGCGGGTGCCTACAATGAGCAGTTCTTC. Its translation is CASSDLAGAYNEQFF.

The rearrangement links TRBV7-6 to TRBJ2-1, with 12 bases that match TRBD2. This CDR3 is 14 amino acids long. V was pared by 3 bases and J by 9 bases, with 3 bases of the junction left unmatched. Germline V gene sequence: CDR1 SGHVS, CDR2 FNYEAQ. This chain's CDR3 is CASSLTSGSAEQFF. The CDR3, as DNA: TGTGCCAGCAGCTTGACTAGCGGGAGCGCTGAGCAGTTCTTC.

To note about this clone: The sample holds other DNA sequences that translate to the same CDR3. The V gene is TRBV27, the J gene TRBJ2-7; 10 nucleotides match TRBD1. There are 15 residues in the CDR3. The germline V gene encodes CDR1 MNHEY and CDR2 SMNVEV (reference sequence). Trimming removed 4 bases from V and 1 base from J; junction bases left unmatched: 4. The CDR3 spells CASSSPGQGSYEQYF. DNA of the CDR3: TGTGCCAGCAGTTCTCCGGGACAGGGGTCCTACGAGCAGTACTTC.

This rearrangement joins TRBV6-5 to TRBJ2-3, with TRBD2 as a possible D gene (5 bases). The CDR3 sequence is 16 residues long. CDR1 MNHEY and CDR2 SVGAGI come from the germline V gene. Trimming left V 0 bases short and J 5 bases short, with 15 bases between. In DNA form, the CDR3 reads TGTGCCAGCAGTTACTCAGGAGCGGTCGGTGTAGATACGCAGTATTTT. It codes for CASSYSGAVGVDTQYF.

The rearrangement links TRBV11-2 to TRBJ2-7, with D uncertain. The V gene's germline CDR1 is SGHAT and CDR2 FQNNGV. V gave up 8 bases and J gave up 2 bases, with 13 bases separating them. The CDR3 runs to 13 residues. The CDR3 here is CASFKDGTYEQYF. CDR3 DNA: TGTGCCAGCTTTAAGGACGGTACCTACGAGCAGTACTTC.